The present TCR beta chain was sequenced within a study of cytomegalovirus exposure and HLA in healthy donors. The germline CDR1 and CDR2 sequences are SGHDT and YYEEEE. The ends lost 4 bases at V and 5 bases at J; junction bases unmatched: 11. The CDR3 length is 17 residues. This clone was seen a few times. Primers included in the PCR were 60 Vbeta and 13 Jbeta primers. Sequencing was performed with immunoSEQ multiplex PCR; in TCRdb, only in-frame clones are kept and a portion is missing. This repertoire shows some 160,000 clones, approximately 80% found once; its top ten account for 8.5%. This clonotype was obtained from a male donor in good health and CMV-seropositive. The material sequenced was PBMCs. This chain links TRBV5-6 with TRBJ2-5, with 13 bases lining up with TRBD2. CDR3: CASSQTSGRAGGETQYF. The CDR3, as DNA: TGTGCCAGCAGCCAAACTAGCGGGAGGGCCGGTGGTGAGACCCAGTACTTC.